Here is one T cell receptor beta chain with its context. This clonotype was observed a handful of times. Its antigen specificity is not known. No base quality values were provided; no much bigger clone lies one nucleotide off. This record comes from a study of patients and donors after allogeneic stem cell transplantation (dated by TCRdb to between 2020 and 2021). Libraries were made using RT-PCR. Instrument on record: NextSeq 550. The public reads were run again by TCRdb, first through fastp at Q25 and then through MiXCR, and only productive beta chains were kept. Under each unique CDR3 protein, matching rows form one entry showing the most common genes and DNA. The sample has some 880,000 distinct CDR3 sequences on record, roughly 17% of them singletons. Around 6% of the sample is taken by the ten largest. Sequences were obtained from blood, either unsorted or a sorted T cell fraction (not recorded which). This sequence was found in a human donor who was either an allogeneic HSCT recipient or a stem cell or donor lymphocyte infusion donor (not recorded which). It is not recorded whose cells these are; they may come from a transplant donor.

CDR3 protein: CASSWRAGVATNEKLFF. Read as DNA, the sequence is TGTGCCAGCAGTTGGCGGGCAGGAGTTGCAACTAATGAAAAACTGTTTTTT. The rearrangement joined TRBV27 to TRBJ1-4; no D gene can be assigned with confidence. The V and J ends are trimmed by 4 bases and 0 bases, leaving 15 bases between them. From its cysteine to its phenylalanine, the CDR3 spans 17 amino acids. Only the CDR3 region is kept as DNA, spanning 51 bases read in frame from base 1. The germline V gene (reference sequence) provides CDR1 MNHEY and CDR2 SMNVEV.